These 23 T cell receptor beta chains originate from one sample sequenced in a study of OX40 agonist ivuxolimab in advanced cancers. Only in-frame clones appear in the TCRdb table, and some are missing; sequencing was by immunoSEQ multiplex PCR. Among 35,000 to 45,000 clones listed, roughly 90% were seen once. The sample consisted of CD4+ or CD8+ T cells sorted from blood, taken in a trial of the OX40 agonist ivuxolimab. The receptors shown here come from an adult with an advanced solid tumor such as melanoma, head and neck, liver or kidney cancer.

This chain connects TRBV6-4 to TRBJ2-7; D may be TRBD2 (6 bases). The germline gives CDR1 MRHNA, CDR2 SNTAGT. The germline V and J ends were trimmed by 6 bases and 7 bases, with 16 bases remaining between them. There are 13 residues in the CDR3. As DNA, the CDR3 is TGTGCCAGCAGCACGGGAGCTCCCGGGGAGCAGTACTTC. It encodes CASSTGAPGEQYF.

The chain links TRBV11-2 to TRBJ1-2, with 7 bases aligning to TRBD1. The CDR3 contains 13 residues. Germline V gene data show CDR1 as SGHAT and CDR2 as FQNNGV. V shed 5 bases and J 7 bases; nucleotides not matched to a gene: 7. CDR3 loop: CASSKNRGGGYTF. Written as DNA, the CDR3 is TGTGCCAGCAGCAAAAACAGGGGTGGTGGCTACACCTTC.

The CDR3, as DNA: TGTGCCAGCAGTTCAGGCGGGAACACTGAAGCTTTCTTT. Protein product: CASSSGGNTEAFF. The chain joins TRBV6-5 to TRBJ1-1, with D uncertain. CDR1 and CDR2 (germline): MNHEY, SVGAGI. V was clipped by 4 bases and J by 1 base, with 7 bases between them. The CDR3 sequence is 13 residues long.

This chain connects TRBV29-1 to TRBJ2-1; 7 nucleotides align to TRBD1. Germline V gives CDR1 SQVTM, CDR2 ANQGSEA. J lost 7 bases, V lost 1 base, and 4 bases had no gene match. This CDR3 comprises 13 residues. CDR3: CSVEGPGGNEQFF. CDR3 DNA sequence: TGCAGCGTTGAAGGGCCAGGGGGTAATGAGCAGTTCTTC.

The J gene is TRBJ2-1, the V gene TRBV6-4; the match to TRBD2 covers 11 bases. The CDR3 totals 15 residues. Looked up from germline, CDR1 is MRHNA and CDR2 is SNTAGT. V gave up 4 bases and J gave up 10 bases; unmatched junction bases: 9. CDR3 loop: CASSVTSGGPGEQFF. The CDR3, as DNA: TGTGCCAGCAGTGTAACTAGCGGGGGCCCTGGGGAGCAGTTCTTC.

V gene TRBV28 combines with J gene TRBJ1-1; D possibly corresponds to TRBD1 (5 bases). CDR1 is MDHEN and CDR2 is SYDVKM in the germline V gene. Trimming stripped 3 bases from V and 3 bases from J, with 8 bases between. CDR3 size: 13 residues. Here the CDR3 DNA reads TGTGCCAGCAGTTTCCCGGGGGACACTGAAGCTTTCTTT. Its protein product is CASSFPGDTEAFF.

Concerning this clone itself: This sample also contains other DNA sequences that code for the same CDR3. The chain joins TRBV27 to TRBJ2-7; D perhaps matches TRBD1 (6 bases). The CDR3 is 13 residues long. The V end lost 3 bases, the J end lost 5 bases, and 11 bases lay between the germline ends. Germline loops: CDR1 MNHEY, CDR2 SMNVEV (reference sequence). The CDR3, as DNA: TGTGCCAGCAGTTTTGCAGGGGCGAACGAGCAGTACTTC. Its protein is CASSFAGANEQYF.

The chain has TRBV6-5 and TRBJ1-4; the D is unclear. V shed 1 base and J shed 0 bases, with 9 bases lying between them. The CDR3 contains 16 residues. The germline gives CDR1 MNHEY, CDR2 SVGAGI. CDR3 nucleotide sequence: TGTGCCAGCAGTTACTACGCCACAACAACTAATGAAAAACTGTTTTTT. It specifies CASSYYATTTNEKLFF.

This clone was seen a single time. The chain links TRBV5-6 to TRBJ2-5, with 9 positions matching TRBD2. V lost 2 bases, J lost 4 bases, and 6 bases stayed unmatched. This CDR3 contains 15 residues. CDR1 SGHDT and CDR2 YYEEEE come from the germline V gene. This CDR3 reads CASSLPSGGPETQYF. Written as DNA, the CDR3 is TGTGCCAGCAGCTTACCCAGCGGGGGGCCAGAGACCCAGTACTTC. The full variable domain, in which reference TRBV5-6 and TRBJ2-5 provide the parts outside the CDR3, is DAGVTQSPTHLIKTRGQQVTLRCSPKSGHDTVSWYQQALGQGPQFIFQYYEEEERQRGNFPDRFSGHQFPNYSSELNVNALLLGDSALYLCASSLPSGGPETQYFGPGTRLLVL.

The gene calls are TRBV20-1 and TRBJ1-1, with D maybe TRBD1 (5 bases). CDR1 is DFQATT and CDR2 is SNEGSKA in the germline V gene (reference sequence). This CDR3 spans 11 amino acids. The CDR3 DNA sequence: TGCGCTGGAGGGGCTAACACTGAAGCTTTCTTT. It encodes CAGGANTEAFF.

The V call is TRBV7-9, the J call TRBJ2-5; D may be TRBD2 (7 bases). Trimming pared 6 bases from V and 2 bases from J, leaving 13 bases between. Per germline, CDR1 SEHNR and CDR2 FQNEAQ (reference sequence). CDR3 length: 14 residues. The CDR3 loop is CASRDGGRQETQYF. Written as DNA, the CDR3 is TGTGCCAGCAGGGACGGGGGGCGACAAGAGACCCAGTACTTC.

J is TRBJ2-3 and V is TRBV11-3, with 11 bases matching TRBD1. The CDR3 totals 15 residues. Germline assignment: CDR1 SGHNT and CDR2 YENEEA. V dropped 1 base and J dropped 5; count of bases not matched to a gene: 2. The CDR3 spells CASSLGTGGLDTQYF. The CDR3 bases are TGTGCCAGCAGCTTAGGGACAGGGGGCTTAGATACGCAGTATTTT.

The chain is built from TRBV5-1 and TRBJ2-7; a possible D gene is TRBD1 (5 bases). CDR1 and CDR2 from the germline V gene are SGHRS and YFSETQ. CDR3 length: 13 amino acids. Trimming removed 3 bases at V and 4 bases at J, with 11 bases between. In DNA form, the CDR3 reads TGCGCCAGCAGCTCCAGTAACAGGTACGAGCAGTACTTC. It encodes CASSSSNRYEQYF.

This clone occurred once. The CDR3 DNA follows: TGTGCCAGCAGTTTAGATTCGGGGGGCCCTAGCTCCTACAATGAGCAGTTCTTC. This sequence encodes CASSLDSGGPSSYNEQFF. The chain recombines TRBV28 with TRBJ2-1; possibly TRBD2 for D (7 bases). In germline, CDR1 is MDHEN, CDR2 SYDVKM. V was shortened by 2 bases and J by 0 bases, with 17 bases between the two germline ends. There are 18 residues in the CDR3.

This chain links TRBV28 with TRBJ2-7, with D perhaps matching TRBD1 (7 bases). CDR1 is MDHEN and CDR2 is SYDVKM in the germline V gene. The V gene lost 6 bases and the J gene lost 7 bases, with 25 bases spanning the gap. The CDR3 runs 16 residues. The CDR3, as DNA: TGTGCCAGCAGCCGCCGCGGGACAGTTTCAGGTGGTGAGCAGTACTTC. This sequence encodes CASSRRGTVSGGEQYF.

The J gene is TRBJ2-3, the V gene TRBV6-8, with D unresolved. CDR1 and CDR2 (germline): MNHGY, SAAAGT. The CDR3 contains 13 residues. Trimming took 0 bases from V and 5 from J, leaving 6 bases between them. The CDR3 DNA follows: TGTGCCAGCAGTTACTCGGACGGAGATACGCAGTATTTT. It translates to CASSYSDGDTQYF.

This clone is medium-sized (0.01 to 0.1%) by share. The CDR3 loop is CASSTLEGGTYEQYF. The CDR3 DNA sequence: TGTGCCAGCAGTACCCTTGAAGGGGGCACCTACGAGCAGTACTTC. J is TRBJ2-7 and V is TRBV6-5; 7 nucleotides agree with TRBD1. The germline CDR1 and CDR2 sequences are MNHEY and SVGAGI. V shed 5 bases, J shed 2 bases, and the junction held 9 bases outside the gene matches. This CDR3 region has 15 residues.

The chain recombines TRBV6-6 with TRBJ2-3; 7 bases match TRBD2. V shed 3 bases and J 0 bases; nucleotides not matched to a gene: 3. The germline CDR1 and CDR2 sequences are MNHNY and SVGAGI (reference sequence). The CDR3 totals 15 residues. In DNA form, the CDR3 reads TGTGCCAGCAGTTATTTCGGGGGGAGCACAGATACGCAGTATTTT. Protein sequence: CASSYFGGSTDTQYF.

The chain carries TRBV5-5 and TRBJ2-1; D might be TRBD1 or TRBD2, each matching 7 bases. This CDR3 contains 18 residues. Germline V gene lookup returns CDR1 SGHKS and CDR2 YYEKEE (reference sequence). Trimming pared 7 bases from V and 1 base from J, leaving 24 bases between. This CDR3 is CASWDSPGGVVSYNEQFF. The CDR3 DNA follows: TGTGCCAGCTGGGACAGCCCAGGGGGGGTCGTTTCCTACAATGAGCAGTTCTTC. The complete variable domain, with remaining parts taken from reference TRBV5-5 and TRBJ2-1, reads DAGVTQSPTHLIKTRGQQVTLRCSPISGHKSVSWYQQVLGQGPQFIFQYYEKEERGRGNFPDRFSARQFPNYSSELNVNALLLGDSALYLCASWDSPGGVVSYNEQFFGPGTRLTVL.

The rearrangement joins TRBV2 to TRBJ1-1, with 12 bases that match TRBD1. The CDR3 has 17 amino acids. CDR1 and CDR2 (germline): SNHLY, FYNNEI. The ends lost 7 bases at V and 0 bases at J; junction bases unmatched: 9. DNA for the CDR3: TGTGCCAGCACCGAAGGGACAGGGGGCCTTATGAACACTGAAGCTTTCTTT. Protein: CASTEGTGGLMNTEAFF.

The chain couples TRBV27 to TRBJ1-4; D unresolved. Trimming left V 5 bases short and J 7 bases short, with 14 bases between. Per the germline V gene, CDR1 is MNHEY and CDR2 is SMNVEV (reference sequence). The CDR3 loop spans 14 amino acids. In nucleotides, the CDR3 is TGTGCCAGCAGTATCGTGCGGACGGCTGAAAAACTGTTTTTT. Protein sequence: CASSIVRTAEKLFF.

This rearrangement joins TRBV27 to TRBJ2-1; D not certain. Trimming left V 7 bases short and J 7 bases short, with 17 bases between. CDR1 is MNHEY and CDR2 is SMNVEV in the germline V gene (reference sequence). This CDR3 comprises 14 residues. This CDR3 reads CASIAAGRNNEQFF. The CDR3 nucleotides read TGTGCCAGCATCGCCGCCGGGCGGAATAATGAGCAGTTCTTC.

The genes are TRBV7-9 and TRBJ1-5, with a weak D call TRBD1 (6 bases). V was cut by 2 bases and J by 4 bases, with 12 bases left in between. The CDR3 length is 15 residues. Per germline, CDR1 SEHNR and CDR2 FQNEAQ (reference sequence). The CDR3 nucleotides are TGTGCCAGCAGCTTACAGGGGCGGGAGAATCAGCCCCAGCATTTT. Amino acids: CASSLQGRENQPQHF.